This TCR beta chain was sequenced for a study of beta chain features in type 1 diabetes. Regarding the study as a whole: The study found moderately but significantly shorter TCRB CDR3s in all four CD4+ subsets of Type 1 diabetes patients.

Reverse transcription of all isolated RNA meant that expressed TCRB transcripts were sequenced. Method: immunoSEQ multiplex PCR; TCRdb's copy keeps in-frame clones and lacks some. The sample yields 40,000 to 55,000 clones, about 48% seen once. Purity exceeding 98% was reached by all sorted populations. CDR1 and CDR2 from the germline V gene are SQVTM and ANQGSEA. The CDR3 is 14 amino acids. After removal of 8 bases from V and 10 bases from J, the junction contained 16 bases not matched to a gene. A remark on this clone: The antigen is undetermined.

The source material was stem cell memory CD4+ T cells from blood. The rearrangement links TRBV29-1 to TRBJ1-1, with TRBD1 matching 10 bases. This TCR was recovered from a young man with type 1 diabetes. The chain's CDR3 is CSFRQGAFSGGAFF. The CDR3 coding sequence is TGCAGCTTTCGACAGGGGGCGTTTAGTGGAGGAGCTTTCTTT. The full variable domain, rest sourced from reference TRBV29-1 and TRBJ1-1, is SAVISQKPSRDICQRGTSLTIQCQVDSQVTMMFWYRQQPGQSLTLIATANQGSEATYESGFVIDKFPISRPNLTFSTLTVSNMSPEDSSIYLCSFRQGAFSGGAFFGQGTRLTVV.